Below, 7 T cell receptor beta chains from the same sample are listed, as sequenced in a study of CD8+CD57+ T cells in acquired aplastic anemia. The template used for profiling TCR beta VDJ and CDR3 was genomic DNA. Each CDR3 protein gets one entry after TCRdb re-called the reads with MiXCR. Altogether more than 150,000 distinct CDR3 sequences are present, less than 55% being singletons, with the ten largest covering around 3%. The source material was sorted CD4+, CD8+, or CD8+CD57+ T cells (not recorded which) from PBMCs. All receptors come from a human donor in good health.

This clonotype was seen once. This chain connects TRBV29-1 to TRBJ1-2; D is unresolved. CDR1 and CDR2 from the germline V gene are SQVTM and ANQGSEA. The CDR3 consists of 12 residues. Trimming cost V 6 bases and J 8 bases, with 16 bases left between them. The CDR3 protein is CSVKPPRVGYTF. The CDR3 DNA is TGCAGCGTCAAACCACCGAGGGTCGGCTACACCTTC.

This rearrangement joins TRBV7-2 to TRBJ1-1; tentative D call: TRBD1 (6 bases). The CDR3 loop spans 13 amino acids. The germline gives CDR1 SGHTA, CDR2 FQGNSA. Trimming pared 3 bases from V and 5 bases from J, leaving 10 bases between. The CDR3 spells CASSFGQTTEAFF. The DNA of the CDR3 is TGTGCCAGCAGCTTCGGACAGACTACTGAAGCTTTCTTT.

V gene TRBV6-1 combines with J gene TRBJ2-7; 11 bases map to TRBD2. From germline, CDR1 is MNHNS and CDR2 SASEGT. V lost 7 bases to trimming and J lost 6 bases; unmatched junction nucleotides: 8. The CDR3 totals 14 residues. For the CDR3, the DNA is TGTGCCAGCATAAATCTAGCGGGAGGTAGCGAGCAGTACTTC. Its translation is CASINLAGGSEQYF.

This clonotype was seen more than once but under ten times. This rearrangement joins TRBV24-1 to TRBJ2-2; 8 bases map to TRBD2. Germline V gene data show CDR1 as KGHDR and CDR2 as SFDVKD. This CDR3 is built from 17 residues. V shed 5 bases and J 0 bases; nucleotides not matched to a gene: 7. The CDR3 DNA sequence: TGTGCCACCAGTGCCTGGGATAGCGGGGCGAACACCGGGGAGCTGTTTTTT. It translates to CATSAWDSGANTGELFF.

Regarding this clonotype: The germline gene is not matched at one end of the junction; a read error may be the cause. The chain recombines TRBV19 with TRBJ1-4; D is unresolved. Germline V gene sequence: CDR1 LNHDA, CDR2 SQIVND (reference sequence). CDR3 length equals 15 residues. The CDR3 nucleotides are TGTGCCAGTAGTCTTAGCCCCGGTGTGGACGAAAAACTTTTTTTT. This sequence encodes CASSLSPGVDEKLFF.

This chain links TRBV7-1 with TRBJ2-7; TRBD1 agrees at 10 bases. TRBV7-1 is treated as an ORF (open reading frame) with a function not yet certain. The CDR3 loop spans 16 amino acids. Trimming removed 5 bases from V and 7 bases from J; junction bases left unmatched: 14. The CDR3 coding sequence is TGTGCCAGCAGCCGAACCGGGACAGGGGCTATATATGAGCAGTACTTC. Translated, it gives CASSRTGTGAIYEQYF.

The chain combines TRBV7-8 with TRBJ2-3; 7 bases line up with TRBD2. Trimming removed 5 bases from V and 4 bases from J; junction bases left unmatched: 9. This CDR3 has 15 residues. Germline loops: CDR1 SGHVS, CDR2 FQNEAQ. The CDR3 region is CASSLLAARPDTQYF. The CDR3 nucleotides read TGTGCCAGCAGCCTTCTAGCGGCTAGGCCAGATACGCAGTATTTT.